The entry below gives a single T cell receptor beta chain sequence along with its context. This clone was observed a handful of times. Its antigen remains undetermined. No base quality values were provided; no much bigger clone lies one nucleotide off. Library preparation employed PCR. Sequencing was performed on an Illumina HiSeq 4000. High-throughput sequencing was used to profile the CDR3 region of the TCR beta-chain in every patient. In the source study's methods: The researchers built a classifier to tell apart papillary thyroid cancer patients with distant metastasis, based on CDR3 differences among clinicopathological groups. Repertoire diversity was assessed with the Shannon index, and tumor-blood repertoire similarity with the Morisita-Horn index. In-frame beta chains were kept once TCRdb had trimmed the public reads at Q25 with fastp and called clones with MiXCR. In this record, the V and J calls reflect TCRdb's handling and not the investigators' own analysis. The sample table holds about 14,000 clones, of which about 3.5% were seen once. The top ten constitute 27% of the sample.

The sample comes from a study of metastatic and nonmetastatic thyroid tumors (dated by TCRdb to the early 2020s). Background for the entire study: The researchers compared repertoires between peripheral blood samples and tumor or nodule tissue samples from patients with malignant or benign thyroid disease.

No patient had received any treatment before thyroid surgery. Using T-cell receptor beta sequencing, the researchers looked back retrospectively at clinical samples from patients, gathered between about 2011 and 2018. Broad study findings and their caveats: TCR beta diversity was reported as significantly higher in malignant tumors than in benign nodules, in both blood and tumor samples.

This TCR derives from a female donor with papillary thyroid cancer or a benign thyroid nodule (not recorded which). Some clones in this sample may be carry-over from other donors' samples. Input material: tumor tissue.

The CDR3 here reads CASNYRTVSSNTEAFF. At the DNA level, the sequence is TGTGCCAGCAACTATAGGACAGTCTCTTCGAACACTGAAGCTTTCTTT. The rearrangement combines TRBV6-1 with TRBJ1-1; TRBD1 is perhaps the D gene, given 6 matching bases. Taken from the germline V gene, the CDR1 and CDR2 loops are MNHNS and SASEGT. The CDR3, from cysteine to phenylalanine, totals 16 residues. The DNA shown is the 48-base CDR3, in frame from base 1. V drops 7 bases and J drops 1 base, leaving 19 bases in between.